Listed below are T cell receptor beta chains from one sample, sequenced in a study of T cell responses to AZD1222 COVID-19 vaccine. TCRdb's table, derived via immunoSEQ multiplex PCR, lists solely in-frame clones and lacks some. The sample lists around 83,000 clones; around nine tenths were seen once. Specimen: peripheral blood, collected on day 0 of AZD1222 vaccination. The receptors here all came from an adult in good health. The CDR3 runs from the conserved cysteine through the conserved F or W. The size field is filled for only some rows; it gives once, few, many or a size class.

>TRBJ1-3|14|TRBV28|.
CASSRRSSGNTIYF
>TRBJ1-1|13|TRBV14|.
CASTPRSSTEAFF
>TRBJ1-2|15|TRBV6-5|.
CASSYPGQGIDGYTF
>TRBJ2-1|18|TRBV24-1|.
CATSDSSRTGRSYNEQFF
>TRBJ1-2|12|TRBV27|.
CASSEGQGRRTF
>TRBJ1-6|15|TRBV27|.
CASSLMSDGGSPLHF
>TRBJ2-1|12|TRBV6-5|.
CASSRPYNEQFF
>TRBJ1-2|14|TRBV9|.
CASSVEALGYGYTF
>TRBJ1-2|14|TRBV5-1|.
CASSLAVQGLGYTF
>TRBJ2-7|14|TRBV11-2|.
CASSPPGQSYEQYF
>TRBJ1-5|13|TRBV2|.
CASNDRFDQPQHF
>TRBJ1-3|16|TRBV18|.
CASSYLEDLSGNTIYF
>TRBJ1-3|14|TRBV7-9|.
CASSPGMVENTIYF
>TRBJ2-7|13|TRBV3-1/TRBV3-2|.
CASSQDLRNEQYF
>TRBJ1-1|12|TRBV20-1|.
CSASSRNTEAFF
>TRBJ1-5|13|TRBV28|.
CASRLGSNQPQHF
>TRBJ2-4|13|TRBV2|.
CASSELAGGIQYF
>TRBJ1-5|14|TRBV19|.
CASTPGQGDQPQHF
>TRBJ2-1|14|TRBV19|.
CASSTGLAINEQFF
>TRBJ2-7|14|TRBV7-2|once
CASSLAGANYEQYF
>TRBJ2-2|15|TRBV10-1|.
CASSGTSGNTGELFF
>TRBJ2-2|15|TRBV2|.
CASSLGTANTGELFF
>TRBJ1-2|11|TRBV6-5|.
CASRDVYGYTF
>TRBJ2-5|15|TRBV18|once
CASSPPRTGDSTQYF
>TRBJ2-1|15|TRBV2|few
CASSARWGVVNEQFF
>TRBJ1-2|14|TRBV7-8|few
CASSLREGGDGYTF
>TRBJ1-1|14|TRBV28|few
CASSTLDRPVVAFF
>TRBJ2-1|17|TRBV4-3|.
CASSQRPGPQFGDEQFF
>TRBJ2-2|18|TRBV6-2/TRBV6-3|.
CASSSLRASGANTGELFF
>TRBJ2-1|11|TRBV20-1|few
CSASRPGEQFF
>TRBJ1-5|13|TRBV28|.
CASSAGTNQPQHF
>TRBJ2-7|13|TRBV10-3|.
CAITDRRSYEQYF
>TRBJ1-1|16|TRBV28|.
CASSLDQGAPRTEAFF
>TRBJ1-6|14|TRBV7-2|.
CASSNRLGDSPLHF
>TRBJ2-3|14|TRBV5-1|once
CASNFGLASDTQYF